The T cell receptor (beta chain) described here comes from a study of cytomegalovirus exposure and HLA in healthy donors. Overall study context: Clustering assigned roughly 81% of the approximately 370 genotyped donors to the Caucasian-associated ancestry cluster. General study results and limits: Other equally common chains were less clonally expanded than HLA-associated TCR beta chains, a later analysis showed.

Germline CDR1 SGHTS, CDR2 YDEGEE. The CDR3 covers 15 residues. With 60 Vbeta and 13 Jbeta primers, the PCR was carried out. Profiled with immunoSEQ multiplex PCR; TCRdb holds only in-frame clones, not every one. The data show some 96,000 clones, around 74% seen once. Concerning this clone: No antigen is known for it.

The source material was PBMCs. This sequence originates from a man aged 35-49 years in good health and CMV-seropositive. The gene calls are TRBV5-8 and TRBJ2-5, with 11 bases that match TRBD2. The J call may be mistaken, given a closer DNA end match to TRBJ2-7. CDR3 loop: CASSLVLAGDYEQYF. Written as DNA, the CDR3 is TGTGCCAGCAGCTTGGTACTAGCGGGGGACTACGAGCAGTACTTC.